This record covers a single T cell receptor (beta chain). Its antigen remains undetermined. Per-nucleotide qualities are absent, and no much larger clonotype sits a single base away. The CDR3 regions of human TCRbeta chains were subjected to immunosequencing. As for the original processing: Repertoire TCRs were matched against a reference library of SARS-CoV-2-specific TCRs generated with the MIRA antigen-specificity platform. Breadth was defined as the fraction of unique TCRs that were SARS-CoV-2-associated, and depth was defined as the fraction of total T cells that were SARS-CoV-2-associated. Using the MIRA data, each spike-specific TCR was mapped to the spike region that the TCR reacts to and placed in a CD4 or CD8 class. Log10-transformed breadth and depth values were compared by one-way ANOVA with Sidak's multiple comparisons tests. TCRdb stores this immuneACCESS table with in-frame sequences only. Part of the clones is absent; in the studies checked, under half of the shortfall reflects unresolved V genes, and no reason is known for the rest. Clone size and V and J calls were adopted from that table, with D and trimming inferred from the DNA. This sample lists some 86,000 clones; 70% to 90% were detected once. The ten largest make up about 20% of the sample.

Explained via the paper, the time point label denotes: baseline before first vaccination. Vaccinee samples came from UK trials COV001 and COV002, including a single-blind randomized controlled phase 2/3 trial of AZD1222 (ChAdOx1 nCoV-19) in healthy adults. For TCRbeta chain sequencing, PBMC samples from trial participants were taken at day 0 and at day 28 after the second dose. This record comes from a study of T cell responses to AZD1222 COVID-19 vaccine (dated by TCRdb to the early 2020s). Context from the whole study: AZD1222 recipients with second doses at about 4 weeks or about 12 weeks were pooled, because spike-specific TCR depth and breadth did not differ between schedules. Enrollment into the trials was organized by age into subgroups of 18-55, 56-69 and 70-plus years, and those subgroups contained 148, 28 and 57 TCR-sequenced participants, respectively. A total of about 230 trial participants underwent TCR sequencing, of whom some 210 received two doses of AZD1222 and about 26 received two doses of the MenACWY control vaccine. Study-wide findings and limitations: No day 14 peak-response samples were available, so repertoires were characterized only after the peak T cell response. Participants were mostly white British and included more females than males, and it was suggested by the authors that clonal diversity may have been underestimated. Only five to seven AZD1222 recipients were SARS-CoV-2 seropositive at baseline, limiting conclusions about previously exposed vaccinees. In the small 56-69-year group, the increase in depth fell short of significance, most likely because of low power. Nearly half of unique spike-specific TCRs reportedly recognized epitopes outside regions mutated in the B.1.351 and B.1.1.7 variants. Vaccine-associated CD4 TCRs spanned the whole spike protein, with dominant responses in regions 160-218 and 743-854. A significant rise in spike-specific TCR breadth and depth was observed after two AZD1222 doses relative to day 0 and relative to MenACWY recipients.

V gives up 4 bases and J gives up 4 bases, and the segment between their germline ends measures 24 bases. The germline V gene sets CDR1 to SGHRS and CDR2 to YFSETQ. The CDR3, from cysteine to phenylalanine, totals 17 residues. The read is trimmed to its CDR3 DNA, 51 bases read in frame from base 1. The source was peripheral blood, collected on day 0 of AZD1222 vaccination. The sequence joins TRBV5-1 to TRBJ2-7; TRBD1 could be the D gene, as 6 bases match. This receptor was taken from an adult in good health. The nucleotides read TGCGCCAGCAGCGTAAACAAAGGGAACCAACAGGGTTACGAGCAGTACTTC. Its protein is CASSVNKGNQQGYEQYF. With all but the CDR3 taken from the reference TRBV5-1 and TRBJ2-7 genes, the full variable domain is: KAGVTQTPRYLIKTRGQQVTLSCSPISGHRSVSWYQQTPGQGLQFLFEYFSETQRNKGNFPGRFSGRQFSNSRSEMNVSTLELGDSALYLCASSVNKGNQQGYEQYFGPGTRLTVT.